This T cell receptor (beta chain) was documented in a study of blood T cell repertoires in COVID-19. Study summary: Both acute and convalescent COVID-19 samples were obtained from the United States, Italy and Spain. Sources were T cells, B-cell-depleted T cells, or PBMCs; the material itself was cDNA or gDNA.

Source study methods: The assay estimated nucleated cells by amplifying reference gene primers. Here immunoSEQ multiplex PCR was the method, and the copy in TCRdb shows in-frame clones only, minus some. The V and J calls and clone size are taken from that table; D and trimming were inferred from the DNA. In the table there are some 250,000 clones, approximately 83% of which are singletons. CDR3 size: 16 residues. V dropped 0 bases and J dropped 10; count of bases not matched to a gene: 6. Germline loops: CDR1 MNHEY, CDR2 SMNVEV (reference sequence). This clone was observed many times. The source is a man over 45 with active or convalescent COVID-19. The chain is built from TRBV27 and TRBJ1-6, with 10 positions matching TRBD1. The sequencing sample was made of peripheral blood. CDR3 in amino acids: CASSLSLTGGRSPLHF. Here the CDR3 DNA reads TGTGCCAGCAGTTTATCGTTGACAGGGGGCCGGTCACCCCTCCACTTT.